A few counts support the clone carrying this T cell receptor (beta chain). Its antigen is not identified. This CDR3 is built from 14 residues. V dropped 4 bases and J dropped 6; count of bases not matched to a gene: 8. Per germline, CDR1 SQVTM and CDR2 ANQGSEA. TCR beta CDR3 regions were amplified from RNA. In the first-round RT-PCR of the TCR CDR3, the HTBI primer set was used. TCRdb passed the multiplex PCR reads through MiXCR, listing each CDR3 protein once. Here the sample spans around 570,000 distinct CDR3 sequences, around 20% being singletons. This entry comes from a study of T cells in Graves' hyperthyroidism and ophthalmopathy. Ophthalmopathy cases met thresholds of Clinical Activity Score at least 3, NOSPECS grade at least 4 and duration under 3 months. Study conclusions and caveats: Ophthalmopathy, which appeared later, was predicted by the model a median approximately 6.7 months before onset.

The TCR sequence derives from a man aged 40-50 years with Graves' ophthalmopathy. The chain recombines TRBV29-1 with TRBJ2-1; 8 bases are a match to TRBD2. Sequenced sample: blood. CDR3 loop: CSVGGTSFFNEQFF. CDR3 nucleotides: TGCAGCGTTGGCGGGACTAGTTTTTTCAATGAGCAGTTCTTC.